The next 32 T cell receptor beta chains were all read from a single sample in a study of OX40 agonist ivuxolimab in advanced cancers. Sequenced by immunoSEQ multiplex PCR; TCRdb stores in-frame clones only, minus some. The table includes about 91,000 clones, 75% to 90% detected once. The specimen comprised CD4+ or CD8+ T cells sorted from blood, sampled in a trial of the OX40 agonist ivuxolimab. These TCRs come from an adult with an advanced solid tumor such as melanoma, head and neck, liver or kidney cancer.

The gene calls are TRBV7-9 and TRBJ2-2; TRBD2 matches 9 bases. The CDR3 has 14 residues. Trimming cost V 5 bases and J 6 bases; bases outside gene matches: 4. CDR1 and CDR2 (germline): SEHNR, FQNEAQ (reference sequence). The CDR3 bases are TGTGCCAGCAGCGCCAGACTAGCGGCCGGGGAGCTGTTTTTT. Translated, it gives CASSARLAAGELFF.

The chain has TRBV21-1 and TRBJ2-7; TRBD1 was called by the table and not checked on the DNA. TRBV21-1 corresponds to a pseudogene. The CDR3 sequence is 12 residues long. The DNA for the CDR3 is TGTGCCAGCAGCAATCAGACAGACGAGCAGTACGTC. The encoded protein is CASSNQTDEQYV.

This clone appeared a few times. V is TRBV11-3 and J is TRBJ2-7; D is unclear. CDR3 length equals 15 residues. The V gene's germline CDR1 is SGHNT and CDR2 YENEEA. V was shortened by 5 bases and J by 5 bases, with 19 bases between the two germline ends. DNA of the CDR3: TGTGCCAGCAGCCCGCGTATATCCCCCTTTGACGAGCAGTACTTC. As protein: CASSPRISPFDEQYF.

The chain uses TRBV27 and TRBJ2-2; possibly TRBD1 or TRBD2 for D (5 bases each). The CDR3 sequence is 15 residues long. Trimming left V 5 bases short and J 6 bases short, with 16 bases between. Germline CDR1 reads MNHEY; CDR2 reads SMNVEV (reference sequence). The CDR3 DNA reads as TGTGCCAGCAGTCCGCAGGGAAGGGACCCCGGGGAGCTGTTTTTT. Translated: CASSPQGRDPGELFF.

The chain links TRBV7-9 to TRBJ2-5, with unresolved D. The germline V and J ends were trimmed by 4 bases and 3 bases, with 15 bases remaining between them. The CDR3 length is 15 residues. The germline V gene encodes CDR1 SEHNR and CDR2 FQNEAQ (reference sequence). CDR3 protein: CASSSIQMGKETQYF. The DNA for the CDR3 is TGTGCCAGCAGCTCTATACAGATGGGGAAAGAGACCCAGTACTTC.

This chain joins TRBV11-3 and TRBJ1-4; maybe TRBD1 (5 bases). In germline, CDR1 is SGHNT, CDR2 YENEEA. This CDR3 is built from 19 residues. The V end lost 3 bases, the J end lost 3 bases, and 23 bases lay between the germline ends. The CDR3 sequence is CASSFGGGAWGGSNEKLFF. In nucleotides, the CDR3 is TGTGCCAGCAGCTTTGGTGGAGGGGCATGGGGGGGATCTAATGAAAAACTGTTTTTT.

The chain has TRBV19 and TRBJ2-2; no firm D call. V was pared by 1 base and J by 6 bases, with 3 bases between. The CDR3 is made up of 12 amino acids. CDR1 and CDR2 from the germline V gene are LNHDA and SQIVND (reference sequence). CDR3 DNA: TGTGCCAGTAGTATAGGGTCCGGGGAGCTGTTTTTT. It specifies CASSIGSGELFF.

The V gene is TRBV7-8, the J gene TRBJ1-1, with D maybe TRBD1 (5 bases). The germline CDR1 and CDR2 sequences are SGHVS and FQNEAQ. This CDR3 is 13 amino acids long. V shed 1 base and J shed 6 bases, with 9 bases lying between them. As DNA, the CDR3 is TGTGCCAGCAGCTTAGTTAAAGGGGCTGAAGCTTTCTTT. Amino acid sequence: CASSLVKGAEAFF.

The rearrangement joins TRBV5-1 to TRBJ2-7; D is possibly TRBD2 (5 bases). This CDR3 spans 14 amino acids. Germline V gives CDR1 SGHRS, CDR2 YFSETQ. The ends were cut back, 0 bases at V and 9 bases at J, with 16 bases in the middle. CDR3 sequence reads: CASSLDRADRGQYF. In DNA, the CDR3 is TGCGCCAGCAGCTTGGACCGGGCGGACCGGGGGCAGTACTTC.

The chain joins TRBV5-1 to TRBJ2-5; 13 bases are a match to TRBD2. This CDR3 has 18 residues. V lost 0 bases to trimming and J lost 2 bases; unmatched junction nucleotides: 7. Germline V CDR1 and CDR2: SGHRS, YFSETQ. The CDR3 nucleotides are TGCGCCAGCAGCTTGGCCGGGACTAGCGGGGTGGTACAAGAGACCCAGTACTTC. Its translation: CASSLAGTSGVVQETQYF.

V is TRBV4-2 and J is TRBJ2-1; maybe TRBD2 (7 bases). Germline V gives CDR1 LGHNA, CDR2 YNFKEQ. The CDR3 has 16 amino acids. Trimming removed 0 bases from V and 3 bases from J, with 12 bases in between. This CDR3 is CASSQDEGGDYNEQFF. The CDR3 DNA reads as TGTGCCAGCAGCCAAGATGAGGGGGGGGACTACAATGAGCAGTTCTTC.

CDR3 bases: TGCGCCAGCAGCTTGGGGACTACGGGACAGGGGGGAGATACGCAGTATTTT. As protein: CASSLGTTGQGGDTQYF. The chain uses TRBV5-1 and TRBJ2-3, with TRBD1 matching 11 bases. Germline V gives CDR1 SGHRS, CDR2 YFSETQ. V shed 0 bases, J shed 5 bases, and the junction held 8 bases outside the gene matches. The CDR3 loop spans 17 amino acids.

In nucleotides, the CDR3 is TGTGCCAGCAGCTTATATAACTATGGCTACACCTTC. This translates into CASSLYNYGYTF. The chain recombines TRBV7-2 with TRBJ1-2; D is undetermined. This CDR3 region has 12 residues. Germline lookup yields CDR1 SGHTA and CDR2 FQGNSA. The ends were cut back, 2 bases at V and 1 base at J, with 2 bases in the middle.

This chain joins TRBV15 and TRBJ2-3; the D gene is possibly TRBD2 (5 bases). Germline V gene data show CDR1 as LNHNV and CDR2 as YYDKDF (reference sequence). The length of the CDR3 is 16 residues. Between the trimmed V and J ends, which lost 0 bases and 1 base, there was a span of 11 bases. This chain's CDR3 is CATSRDRGVGTDTQYF. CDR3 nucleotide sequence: TGTGCCACCAGCAGAGATCGGGGTGTCGGCACAGATACGCAGTATTTT. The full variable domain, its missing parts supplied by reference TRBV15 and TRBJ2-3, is DAMVIQNPRYQVTQFGKPVTLSCSQTLNHNVMYWYQQKSSQAPKLLFHYYDKDFNNEADTPDNFQSRRPNTSFCFLDIRSPGLGDTAMYLCATSRDRGVGTDTQYFGPGTRLTVL.

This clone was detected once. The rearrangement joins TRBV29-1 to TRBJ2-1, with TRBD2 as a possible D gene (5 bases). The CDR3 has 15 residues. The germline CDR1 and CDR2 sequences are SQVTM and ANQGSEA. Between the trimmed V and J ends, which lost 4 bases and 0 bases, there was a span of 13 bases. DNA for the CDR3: TGCAGCGTTGGGGGAGAAGGCAGCTCCTACAATGAGCAGTTCTTC. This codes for CSVGGEGSSYNEQFF.

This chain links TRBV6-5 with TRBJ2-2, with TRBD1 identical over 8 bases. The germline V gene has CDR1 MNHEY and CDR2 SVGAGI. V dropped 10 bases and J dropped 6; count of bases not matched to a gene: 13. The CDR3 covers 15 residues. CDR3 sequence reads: CATTRTGLLSGELFF. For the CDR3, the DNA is TGTGCCACCACCCGGACAGGGTTGCTTTCCGGGGAGCTGTTTTTT.

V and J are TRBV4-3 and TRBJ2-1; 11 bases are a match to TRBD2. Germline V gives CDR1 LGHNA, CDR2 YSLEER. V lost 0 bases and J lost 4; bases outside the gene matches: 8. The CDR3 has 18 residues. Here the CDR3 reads CASSQEPTTSGNYNEQFF. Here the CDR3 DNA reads TGCGCCAGCAGCCAAGAACCAACGACTAGCGGGAATTACAATGAGCAGTTCTTC.

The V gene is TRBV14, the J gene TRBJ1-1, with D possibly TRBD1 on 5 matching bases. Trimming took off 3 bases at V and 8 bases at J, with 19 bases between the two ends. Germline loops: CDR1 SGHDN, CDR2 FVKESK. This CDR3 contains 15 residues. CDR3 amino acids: CASSHLGRVNREAFF. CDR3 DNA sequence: TGTGCCAGCAGCCATCTGGGTAGGGTTAACAGGGAAGCTTTCTTT.

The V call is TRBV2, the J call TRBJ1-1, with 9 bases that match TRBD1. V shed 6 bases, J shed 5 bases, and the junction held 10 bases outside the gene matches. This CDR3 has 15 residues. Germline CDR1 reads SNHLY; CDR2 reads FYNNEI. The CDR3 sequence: CASSSTGGFGTEAFF. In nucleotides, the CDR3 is TGTGCCAGCAGCTCGACAGGGGGTTTTGGGACTGAAGCTTTCTTT. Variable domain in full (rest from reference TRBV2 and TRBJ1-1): EPEVTQTPSHQVTQMGQEVILRCVPISNHLYFYWYRQILGQKVEFLVSFYNNEISEKSEIFDDQFSVERPDGSNFTLKIRSTKLEDSAMYFCASSSTGGFGTEAFFGQGTRLTVV.

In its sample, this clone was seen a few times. The CDR3 loop is CAWSVRGGAPQHF. The CDR3 nucleotides are TGTGCCTGGAGTGTACGGGGGGGCGCGCCCCAGCATTTT. V is TRBV30 and J is TRBJ1-5, with D perhaps TRBD1 (6 bases). Germline CDR1 reads GTSNPN; CDR2 reads SVGIG (reference sequence). The CDR3 length is 13 residues. V was clipped by 0 bases and J by 9 bases, with 12 bases between them.

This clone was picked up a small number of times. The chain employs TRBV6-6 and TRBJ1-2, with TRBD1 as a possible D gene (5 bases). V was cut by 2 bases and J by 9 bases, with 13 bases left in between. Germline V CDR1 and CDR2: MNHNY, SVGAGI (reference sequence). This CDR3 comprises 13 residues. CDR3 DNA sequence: TGTGCCAGCAGTTACGGGGCAGGGCATCGCTACACCTTC. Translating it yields CASSYGAGHRYTF.

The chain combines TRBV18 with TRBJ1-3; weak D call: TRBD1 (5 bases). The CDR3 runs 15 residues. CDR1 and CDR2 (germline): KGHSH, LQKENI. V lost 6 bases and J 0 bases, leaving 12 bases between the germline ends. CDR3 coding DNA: TGTGCCAGCTCGCCGGGGCAAACCTCTGGAAACACCATATATTTT. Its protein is CASSPGQTSGNTIYF. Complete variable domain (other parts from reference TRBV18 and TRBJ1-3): NAGVMQNPRHLVRRRGQEARLRCSPMKGHSHVYWYRQLPEEGLKFMVYLQKENIIDESGMPKERFSAEFPKEGPSILRIQQVVRGDSAAYFCASSPGQTSGNTIYFGEGSWLTVV.

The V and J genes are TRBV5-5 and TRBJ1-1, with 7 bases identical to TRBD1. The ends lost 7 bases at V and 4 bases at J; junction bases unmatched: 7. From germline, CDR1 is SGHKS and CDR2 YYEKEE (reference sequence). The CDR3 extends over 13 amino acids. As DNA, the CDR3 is TGTGCCAGCTCCGCCGGGACAGTCACTGAAGCTTTCTTT. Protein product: CASSAGTVTEAFF.

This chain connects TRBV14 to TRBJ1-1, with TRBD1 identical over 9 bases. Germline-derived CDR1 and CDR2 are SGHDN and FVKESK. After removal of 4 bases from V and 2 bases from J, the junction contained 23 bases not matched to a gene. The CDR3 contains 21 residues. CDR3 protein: CASSRREGGMTGGHRNTEAFF. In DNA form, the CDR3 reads TGTGCCAGCAGCCGGAGAGAGGGAGGGATGACAGGGGGACATCGCAACACTGAAGCTTTCTTT.

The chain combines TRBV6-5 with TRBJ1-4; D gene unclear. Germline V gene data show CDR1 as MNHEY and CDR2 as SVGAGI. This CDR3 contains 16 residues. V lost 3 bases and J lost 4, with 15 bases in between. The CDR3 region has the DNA TGTGCCAGCAGTTATACCCCTGGACGGAGTAATGAAAAACTGTTTTTT. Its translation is CASSYTPGRSNEKLFF.

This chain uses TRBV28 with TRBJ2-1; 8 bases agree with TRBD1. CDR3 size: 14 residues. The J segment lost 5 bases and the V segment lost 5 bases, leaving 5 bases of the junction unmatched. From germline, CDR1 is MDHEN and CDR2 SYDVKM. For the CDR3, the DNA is TGTGCCAGCAGTACCGGACAGGGTCACAATGAGCAGTTCTTC. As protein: CASSTGQGHNEQFF.

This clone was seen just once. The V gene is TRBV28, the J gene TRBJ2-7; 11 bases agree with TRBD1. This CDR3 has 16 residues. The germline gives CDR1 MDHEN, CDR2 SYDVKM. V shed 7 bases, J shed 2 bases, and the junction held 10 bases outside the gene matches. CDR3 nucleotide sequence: TGTGCCAGCATTGGGACAGGGGGACCCAAGGCCTACGAGCAGTACTTC. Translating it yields CASIGTGGPKAYEQYF. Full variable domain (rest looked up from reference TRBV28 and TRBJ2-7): DVKVTQSSRYLVKRTGEKVFLECVQDMDHENMFWYRQDPGLGLRLIYFSYDVKMKEKGDIPEGYSVSREKKERFSLILESASTNQTSMYLCASIGTGGPKAYEQYFGPGTRLTVT.

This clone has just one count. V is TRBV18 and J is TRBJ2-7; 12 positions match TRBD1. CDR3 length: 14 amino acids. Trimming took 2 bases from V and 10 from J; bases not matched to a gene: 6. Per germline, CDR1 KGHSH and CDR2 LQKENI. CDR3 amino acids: CASSPGTGGFFQYV. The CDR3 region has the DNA TGTGCCAGCTCACCAGGGACAGGGGGCTTCTTTCAGTACGTC.

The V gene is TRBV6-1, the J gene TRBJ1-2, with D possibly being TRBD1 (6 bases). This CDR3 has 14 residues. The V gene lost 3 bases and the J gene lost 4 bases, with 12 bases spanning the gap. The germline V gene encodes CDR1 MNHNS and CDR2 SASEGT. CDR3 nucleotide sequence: TGTGCCAGCAGTGACGGGGGGGCTGGCTATGGCTACACCTTC. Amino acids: CASSDGGAGYGYTF.

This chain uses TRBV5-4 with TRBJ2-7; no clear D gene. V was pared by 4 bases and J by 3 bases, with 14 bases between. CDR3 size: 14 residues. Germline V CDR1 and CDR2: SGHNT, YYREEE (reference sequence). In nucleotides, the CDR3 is TGTGCCAGCAGCGTCAGCCTAAATAACTACGAGCAGTACTTC. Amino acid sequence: CASSVSLNNYEQYF.

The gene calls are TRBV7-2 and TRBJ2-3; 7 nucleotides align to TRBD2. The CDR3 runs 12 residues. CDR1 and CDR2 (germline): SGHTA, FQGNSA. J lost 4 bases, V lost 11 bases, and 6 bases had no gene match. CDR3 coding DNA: TGTGCCTCACGCCGGGGGGCAGATACGCAGTATTTT. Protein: CASRRGADTQYF.

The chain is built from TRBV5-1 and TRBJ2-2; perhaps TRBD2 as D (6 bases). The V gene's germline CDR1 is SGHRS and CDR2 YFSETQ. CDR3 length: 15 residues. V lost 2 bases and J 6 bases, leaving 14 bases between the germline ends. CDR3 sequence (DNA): TGCGCCAGCAGCTTTAGGAGGGGTGAGGCCGGGGAGCTGTTTTTT. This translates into CASSFRRGEAGELFF.